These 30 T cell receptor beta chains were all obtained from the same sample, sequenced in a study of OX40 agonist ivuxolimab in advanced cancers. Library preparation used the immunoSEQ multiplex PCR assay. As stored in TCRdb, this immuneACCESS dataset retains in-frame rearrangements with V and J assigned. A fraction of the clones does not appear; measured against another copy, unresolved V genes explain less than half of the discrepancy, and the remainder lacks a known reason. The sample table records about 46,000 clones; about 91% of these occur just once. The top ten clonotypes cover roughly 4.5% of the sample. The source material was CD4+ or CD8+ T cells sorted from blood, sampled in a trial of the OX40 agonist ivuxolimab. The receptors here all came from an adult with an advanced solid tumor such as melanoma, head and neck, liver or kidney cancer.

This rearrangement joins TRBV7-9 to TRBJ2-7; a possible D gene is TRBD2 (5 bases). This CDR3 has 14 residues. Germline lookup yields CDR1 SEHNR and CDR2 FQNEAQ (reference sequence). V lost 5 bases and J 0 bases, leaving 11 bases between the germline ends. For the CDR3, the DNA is TGTGCCAGCAGCGCGGGCGGGTCCTCCTACGAGCAGTACTTC. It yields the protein CASSAGGSSYEQYF. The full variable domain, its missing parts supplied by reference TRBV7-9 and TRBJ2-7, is DTGVSQNPRHKITKRGQNVTFRCDPISEHNRLYWYRQTLGQGPEFLTYFQNEAQLEKSRLLSDRFSAERPKGSFSTLEIQRTEQGDSAMYLCASSAGGSSYEQYFGPGTRLTVT.

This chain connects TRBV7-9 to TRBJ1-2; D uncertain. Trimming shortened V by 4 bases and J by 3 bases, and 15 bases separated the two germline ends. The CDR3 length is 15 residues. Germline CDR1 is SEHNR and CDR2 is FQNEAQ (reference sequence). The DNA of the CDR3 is TGTGCCAGCAGCTCTACTACCAGGACGGACTATGGCTACACCTTC. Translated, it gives CASSSTTRTDYGYTF.

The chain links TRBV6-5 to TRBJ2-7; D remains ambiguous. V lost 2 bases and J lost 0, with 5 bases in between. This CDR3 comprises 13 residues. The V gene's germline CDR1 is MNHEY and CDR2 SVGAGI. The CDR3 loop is CASSYGASYEQYF. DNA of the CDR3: TGTGCCAGCAGTTACGGAGCCTCCTACGAGCAGTACTTC.

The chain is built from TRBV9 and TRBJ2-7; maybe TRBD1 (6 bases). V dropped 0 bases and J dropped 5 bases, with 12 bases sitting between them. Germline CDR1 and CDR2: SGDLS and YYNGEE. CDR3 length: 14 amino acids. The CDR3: CASSVAPQGHEQYF. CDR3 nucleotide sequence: TGTGCCAGCAGCGTAGCGCCACAGGGCCACGAGCAGTACTTC.

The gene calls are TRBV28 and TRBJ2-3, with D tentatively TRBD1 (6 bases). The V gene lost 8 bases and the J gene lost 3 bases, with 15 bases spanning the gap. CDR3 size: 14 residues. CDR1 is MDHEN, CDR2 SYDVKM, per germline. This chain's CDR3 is CASALIGQTDTQYF. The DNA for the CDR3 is TGTGCCAGCGCCTTGATCGGACAGACAGATACGCAGTATTTT. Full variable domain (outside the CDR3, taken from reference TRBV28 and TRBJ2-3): DVKVTQSSRYLVKRTGEKVFLECVQDMDHENMFWYRQDPGLGLRLIYFSYDVKMKEKGDIPEGYSVSREKKERFSLILESASTNQTSMYLCASALIGQTDTQYFGPGTRLTVL.

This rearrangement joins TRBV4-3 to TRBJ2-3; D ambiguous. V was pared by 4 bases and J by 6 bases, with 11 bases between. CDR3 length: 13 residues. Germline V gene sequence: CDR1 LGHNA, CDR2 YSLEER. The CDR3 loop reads CASSREVGDTQYF. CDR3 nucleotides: TGCGCCAGCAGCCGAGAGGTAGGGGATACGCAGTATTTT.

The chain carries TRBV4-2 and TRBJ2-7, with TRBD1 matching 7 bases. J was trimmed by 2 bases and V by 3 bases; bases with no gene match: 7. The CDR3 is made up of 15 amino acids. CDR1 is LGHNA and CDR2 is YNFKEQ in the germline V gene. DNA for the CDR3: TGTGCCAGCAGCCACAGGGACAGTAGTACCTACGAGCAGTACTTC. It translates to CASSHRDSSTYEQYF.

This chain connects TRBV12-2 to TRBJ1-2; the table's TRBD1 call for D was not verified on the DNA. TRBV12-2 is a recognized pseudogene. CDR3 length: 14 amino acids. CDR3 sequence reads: CASRSQGRGYGYTF. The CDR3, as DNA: TGTGCAAGTCGCTCACAGGGTCGTGGCTATGGCTACACCTTC.

The CDR3 bases are TGTGCCAGCAGCTTAGTTAACTGGACAGGGTCCCACGAGCAGTACTTC. Translated, it gives CASSLVNWTGSHEQYF. The genes are TRBV7-9 and TRBJ2-7; 8 bases match TRBD1. Losses at the gene ends were 1 base for V and 5 bases for J; bases not matched to a gene: 10. Germline V gene sequence: CDR1 SEHNR, CDR2 FQNEAQ (reference sequence). The CDR3 has 16 amino acids.

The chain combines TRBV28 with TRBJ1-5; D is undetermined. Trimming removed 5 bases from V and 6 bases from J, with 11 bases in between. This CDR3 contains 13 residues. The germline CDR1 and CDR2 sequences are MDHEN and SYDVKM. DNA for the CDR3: TGTGCCAGCAGTCAAAGAGGAGGTCAGCCCCAGCATTTT. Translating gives CASSQRGGQPQHF.

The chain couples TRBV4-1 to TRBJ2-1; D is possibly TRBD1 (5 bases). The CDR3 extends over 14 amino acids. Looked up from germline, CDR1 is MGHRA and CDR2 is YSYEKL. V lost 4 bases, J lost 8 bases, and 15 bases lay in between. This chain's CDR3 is CASSRPGLGHEQFF. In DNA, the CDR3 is TGCGCCAGCAGCCGGCCAGGCCTGGGGCATGAGCAGTTCTTC.

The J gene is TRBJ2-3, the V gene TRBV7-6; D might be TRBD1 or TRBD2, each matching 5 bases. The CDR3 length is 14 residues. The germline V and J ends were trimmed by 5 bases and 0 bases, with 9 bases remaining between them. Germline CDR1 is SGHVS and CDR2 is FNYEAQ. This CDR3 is CASSPWDSTDTQYF. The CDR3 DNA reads TGTGCCAGCAGCCCCTGGGACAGCACAGATACGCAGTATTTT.

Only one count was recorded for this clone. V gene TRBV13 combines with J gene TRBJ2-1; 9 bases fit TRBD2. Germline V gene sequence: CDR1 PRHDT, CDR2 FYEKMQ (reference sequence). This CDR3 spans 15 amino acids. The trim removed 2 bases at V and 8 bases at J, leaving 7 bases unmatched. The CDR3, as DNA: TGTGCCAGCAGCTTACTTAGCGGGAGTCTCGATGAGCAGTTCTTC. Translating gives CASSLLSGSLDEQFF.

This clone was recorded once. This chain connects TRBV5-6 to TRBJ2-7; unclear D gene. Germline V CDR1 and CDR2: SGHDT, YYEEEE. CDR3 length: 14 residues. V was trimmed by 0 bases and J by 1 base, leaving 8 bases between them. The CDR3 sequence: CASSLEESSYEQYF. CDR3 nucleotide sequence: TGTGCCAGCAGCTTGGAGGAGAGTTCCTACGAGCAGTACTTC.

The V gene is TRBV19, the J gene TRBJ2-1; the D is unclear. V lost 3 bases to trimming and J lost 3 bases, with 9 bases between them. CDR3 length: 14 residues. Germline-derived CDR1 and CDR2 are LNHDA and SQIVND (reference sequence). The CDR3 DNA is TGTGCCAGTAGTATTAGGTCAGACTACAATGAGCAGTTCTTC. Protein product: CASSIRSDYNEQFF. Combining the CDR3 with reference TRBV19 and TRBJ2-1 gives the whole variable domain DGGITQSPKYLFRKEGQNVTLSCEQNLNHDAMYWYRQDPGQGLRLIYYSQIVNDFQKGDIAEGYSVSREKKESFPLTVTSAQKNPTAFYLCASSIRSDYNEQFFGPGTRLTVL.

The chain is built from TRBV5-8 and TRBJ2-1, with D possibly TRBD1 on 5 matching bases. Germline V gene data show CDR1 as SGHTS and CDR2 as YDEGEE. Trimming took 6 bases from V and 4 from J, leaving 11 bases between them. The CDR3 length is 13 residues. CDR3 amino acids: CASTQDSYNEQFF. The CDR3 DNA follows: TGTGCCAGCACCCAAGACAGTTACAATGAGCAGTTCTTC.

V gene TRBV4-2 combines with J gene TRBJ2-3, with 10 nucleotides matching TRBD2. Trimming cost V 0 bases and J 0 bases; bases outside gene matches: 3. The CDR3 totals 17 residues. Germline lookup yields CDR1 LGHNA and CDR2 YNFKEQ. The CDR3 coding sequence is TGTGCCAGCAGCCAAGATGAACTAGCGGGAAGCACAGATACGCAGTATTTT. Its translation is CASSQDELAGSTDTQYF.

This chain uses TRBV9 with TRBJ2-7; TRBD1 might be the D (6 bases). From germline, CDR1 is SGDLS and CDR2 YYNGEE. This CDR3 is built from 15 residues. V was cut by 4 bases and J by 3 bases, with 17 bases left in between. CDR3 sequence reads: CASSPSTGVFYEQYF. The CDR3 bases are TGTGCCAGCAGCCCCTCGACAGGAGTGTTCTACGAGCAGTACTTC.

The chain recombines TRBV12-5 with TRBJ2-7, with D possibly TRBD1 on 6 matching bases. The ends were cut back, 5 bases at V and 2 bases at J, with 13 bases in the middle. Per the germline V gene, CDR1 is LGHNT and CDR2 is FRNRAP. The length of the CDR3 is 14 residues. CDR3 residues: CASGLRQVAYEQYV. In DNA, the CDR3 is TGTGCTAGTGGTCTTCGACAGGTAGCCTACGAGCAGTACGTC.

The chain's CDR3 is CASSDRASTDTQYF. As DNA, the CDR3 is TGTGCCAGCAGTGACAGGGCTAGCACAGATACGCAGTATTTT. The V and J genes are TRBV7-8 and TRBJ2-3, with 7 bases lining up with TRBD1. This CDR3 has 14 amino acids. V lost 6 bases and J lost 0; bases outside the gene matches: 3. Germline values: CDR1 SGHVS, CDR2 FQNEAQ.

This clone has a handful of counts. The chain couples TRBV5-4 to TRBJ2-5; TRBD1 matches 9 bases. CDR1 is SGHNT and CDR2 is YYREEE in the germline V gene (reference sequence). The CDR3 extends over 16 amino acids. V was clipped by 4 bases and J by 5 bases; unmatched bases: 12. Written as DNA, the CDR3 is TGTGCCAGCAGCGGTCGGACAGGGGTTCTCGACGAGACCCAGTACTTC. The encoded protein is CASSGRTGVLDETQYF.

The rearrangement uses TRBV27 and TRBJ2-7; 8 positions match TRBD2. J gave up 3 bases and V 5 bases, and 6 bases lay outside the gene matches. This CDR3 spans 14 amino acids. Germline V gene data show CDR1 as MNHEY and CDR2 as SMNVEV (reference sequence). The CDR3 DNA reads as TGTGCCAGCAGTCCGGGACTAGTGCGCTACGAGCAGTACTTC. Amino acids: CASSPGLVRYEQYF.

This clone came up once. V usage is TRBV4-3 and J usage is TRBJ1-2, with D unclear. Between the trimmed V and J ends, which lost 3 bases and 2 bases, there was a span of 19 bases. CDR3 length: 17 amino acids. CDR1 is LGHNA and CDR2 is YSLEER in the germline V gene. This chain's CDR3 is CASSQASHPTSNYGYTF. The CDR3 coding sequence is TGCGCCAGCAGCCAGGCCTCCCACCCGACAAGCAACTATGGCTACACCTTC.

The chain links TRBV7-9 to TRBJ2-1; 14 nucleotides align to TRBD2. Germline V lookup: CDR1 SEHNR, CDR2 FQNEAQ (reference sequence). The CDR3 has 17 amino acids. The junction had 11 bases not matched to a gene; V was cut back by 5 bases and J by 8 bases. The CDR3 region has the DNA TGTGCCAGCAGCCAGGGACTAGCGGGAGTACTTACGGATGAGCAGTTCTTC. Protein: CASSQGLAGVLTDEQFF.

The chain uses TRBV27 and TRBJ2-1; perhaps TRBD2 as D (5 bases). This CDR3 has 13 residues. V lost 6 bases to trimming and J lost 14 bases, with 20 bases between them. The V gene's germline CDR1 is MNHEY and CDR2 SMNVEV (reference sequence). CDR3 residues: CASSLGLRRGEFF. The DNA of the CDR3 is TGTGCCAGCAGCTTAGGACTGCGCCGTGGGGAGTTCTTC.

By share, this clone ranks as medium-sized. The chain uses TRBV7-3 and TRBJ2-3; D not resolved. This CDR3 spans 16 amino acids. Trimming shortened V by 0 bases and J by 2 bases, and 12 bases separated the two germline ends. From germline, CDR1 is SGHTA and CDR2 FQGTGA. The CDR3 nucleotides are TGTGCCAGCAGCTTAACGGGTCAAGCGCTCACAGATACGCAGTATTTT. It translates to CASSLTGQALTDTQYF.

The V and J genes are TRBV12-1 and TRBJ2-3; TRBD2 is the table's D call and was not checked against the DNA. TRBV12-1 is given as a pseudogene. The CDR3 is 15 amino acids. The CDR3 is CASRAGGRSTDTQYF. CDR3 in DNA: TGTGCCAGCCGAGCGGGGGGACGAAGCACAGATACGCAGTATTTT.

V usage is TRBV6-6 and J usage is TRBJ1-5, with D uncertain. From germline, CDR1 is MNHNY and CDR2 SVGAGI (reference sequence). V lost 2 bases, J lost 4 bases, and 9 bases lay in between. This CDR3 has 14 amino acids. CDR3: CASSYQEGNQPQHF. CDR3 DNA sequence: TGTGCCAGCAGTTACCAGGAGGGAAATCAGCCCCAGCATTTT.

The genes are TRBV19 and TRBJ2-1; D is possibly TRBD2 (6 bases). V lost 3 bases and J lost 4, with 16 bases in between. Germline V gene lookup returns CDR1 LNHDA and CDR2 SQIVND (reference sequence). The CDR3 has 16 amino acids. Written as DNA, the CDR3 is TGTGCCAGTAGTATTACCCCACCGGGAGTATACAATGAGCAGTTCTTC. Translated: CASSITPPGVYNEQFF.

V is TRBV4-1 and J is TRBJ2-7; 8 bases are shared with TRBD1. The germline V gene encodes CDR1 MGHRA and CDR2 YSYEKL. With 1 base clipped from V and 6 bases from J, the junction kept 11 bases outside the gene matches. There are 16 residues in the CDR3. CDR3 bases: TGCGCCAGCAGCCAAGTTCCAGGGGGCGGTTTGGGCGAGCAGTACTTC. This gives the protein CASSQVPGGGLGEQYF.